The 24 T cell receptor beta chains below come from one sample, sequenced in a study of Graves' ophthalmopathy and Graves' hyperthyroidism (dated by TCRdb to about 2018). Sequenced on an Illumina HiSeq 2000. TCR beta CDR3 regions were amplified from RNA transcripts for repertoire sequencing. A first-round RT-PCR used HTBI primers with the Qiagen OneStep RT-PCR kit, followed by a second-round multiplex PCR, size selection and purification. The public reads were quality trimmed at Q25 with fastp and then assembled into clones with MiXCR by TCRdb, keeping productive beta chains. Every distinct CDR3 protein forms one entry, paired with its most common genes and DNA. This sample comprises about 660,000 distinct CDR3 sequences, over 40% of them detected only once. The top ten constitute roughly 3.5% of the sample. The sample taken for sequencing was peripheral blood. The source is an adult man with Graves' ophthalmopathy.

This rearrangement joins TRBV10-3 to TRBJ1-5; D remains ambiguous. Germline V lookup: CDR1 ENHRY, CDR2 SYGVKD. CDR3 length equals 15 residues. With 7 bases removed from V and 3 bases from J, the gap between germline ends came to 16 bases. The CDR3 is CAITQRGRDNQPQHF. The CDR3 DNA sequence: TGTGCCATCACCCAACGAGGGAGGGACAATCAGCCCCAGCATTTT.

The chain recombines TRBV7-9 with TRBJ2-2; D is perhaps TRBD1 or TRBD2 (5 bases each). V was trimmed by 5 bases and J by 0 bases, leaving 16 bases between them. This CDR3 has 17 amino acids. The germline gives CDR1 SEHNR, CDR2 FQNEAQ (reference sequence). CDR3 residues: CASSRGVTSPNTGELFF. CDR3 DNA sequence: TGTGCCAGCAGCAGAGGGGTAACCTCCCCGAACACCGGGGAGCTGTTTTTT.

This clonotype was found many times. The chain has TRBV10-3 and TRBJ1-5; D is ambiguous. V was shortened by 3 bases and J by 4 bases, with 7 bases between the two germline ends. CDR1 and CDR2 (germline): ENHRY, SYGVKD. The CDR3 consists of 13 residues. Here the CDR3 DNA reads TGTGCCATCAGTGACGGAGGAAATCAGCCCCAGCATTTT. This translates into CAISDGGNQPQHF.

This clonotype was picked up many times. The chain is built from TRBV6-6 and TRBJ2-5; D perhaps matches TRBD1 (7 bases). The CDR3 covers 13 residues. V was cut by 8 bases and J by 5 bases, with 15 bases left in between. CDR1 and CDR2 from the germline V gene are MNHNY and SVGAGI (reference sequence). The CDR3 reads CASRTQGGETQYF. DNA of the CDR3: TGTGCCAGCCGTACTCAGGGGGGCGAGACCCAGTACTTC.

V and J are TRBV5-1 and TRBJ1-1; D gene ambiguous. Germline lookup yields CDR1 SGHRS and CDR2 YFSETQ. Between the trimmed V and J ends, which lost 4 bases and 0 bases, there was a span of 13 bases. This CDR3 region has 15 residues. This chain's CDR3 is CASSMTRGLNTEAFF. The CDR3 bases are TGCGCCAGCAGCATGACTAGAGGGCTGAACACTGAAGCTTTCTTT.

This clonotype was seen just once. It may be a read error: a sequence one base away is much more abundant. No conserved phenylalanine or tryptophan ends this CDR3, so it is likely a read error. The DNA of the CDR3 is TGTGCCAGCAGCTTGGGCGGTTGGAGCAATCAGCCCCAGCATCTT. Its protein is CASSLGGWSNQPQHL. The chain joins TRBV9 to TRBJ1-5, with no clear D. The ends were cut back, 4 bases at V and 1 base at J, with 12 bases in the middle. The germline V gene has CDR1 SGDLS and CDR2 YYNGEE. This CDR3 spans 15 amino acids.

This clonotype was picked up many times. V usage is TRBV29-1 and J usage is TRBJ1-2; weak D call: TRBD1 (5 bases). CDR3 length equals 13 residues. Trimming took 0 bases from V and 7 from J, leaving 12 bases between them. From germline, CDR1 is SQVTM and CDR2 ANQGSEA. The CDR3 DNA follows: TGCAGCGTTGAAGATGGAGGGGTAGGTGGCTACACCTTC. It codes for CSVEDGGVGGYTF. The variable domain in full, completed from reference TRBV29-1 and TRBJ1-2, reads SAVISQKPSRDICQRGTSLTIQCQVDSQVTMMFWYRQQPGQSLTLIATANQGSEATYESGFVIDKFPISRPNLTFSTLTVSNMSPEDSSIYLCSVEDGGVGGYTFGSGTRLTVV.

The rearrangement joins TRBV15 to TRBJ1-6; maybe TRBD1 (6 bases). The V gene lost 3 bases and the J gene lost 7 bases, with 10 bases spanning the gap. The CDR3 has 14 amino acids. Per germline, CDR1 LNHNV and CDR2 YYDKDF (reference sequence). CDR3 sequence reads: CATSRGADNSPLHF. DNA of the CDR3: TGTGCCACCAGCAGGGGGGCGGACAATTCACCCCTCCACTTT.

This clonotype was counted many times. The chain's CDR3 is CASGQQGLGANVLTF. CDR3 DNA sequence: TGTGCCAGCGGTCAGCAGGGACTAGGGGCCAACGTCCTGACTTTC. The rearrangement links TRBV7-9 to TRBJ2-6; 7 bases align to TRBD2. The germline V gene has CDR1 SEHNR and CDR2 FQNEAQ (reference sequence). The CDR3 runs to 15 residues. Trimming removed 8 bases from V and 4 bases from J; junction bases left unmatched: 8.

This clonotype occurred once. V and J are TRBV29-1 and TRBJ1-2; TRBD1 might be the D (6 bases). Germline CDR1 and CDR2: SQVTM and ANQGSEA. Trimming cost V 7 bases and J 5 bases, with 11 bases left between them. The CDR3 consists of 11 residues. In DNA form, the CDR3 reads TGCAGCGCATCAGGGGAATATGGCTACACCTTC. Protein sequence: CSASGEYGYTF.

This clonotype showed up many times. The CDR3 loop reads CASSESPDRGQPQHF. The CDR3 nucleotides read TGTGCCAGCAGTGAATCCCCGGACAGGGGCCAGCCCCAGCATTTT. The rearrangement uses TRBV2 and TRBJ1-5; 9 nucleotides agree with TRBD1. The germline V gene encodes CDR1 SNHLY and CDR2 FYNNEI. With 2 bases clipped from V and 7 bases from J, the junction kept 6 bases outside the gene matches. This CDR3 has 15 amino acids.

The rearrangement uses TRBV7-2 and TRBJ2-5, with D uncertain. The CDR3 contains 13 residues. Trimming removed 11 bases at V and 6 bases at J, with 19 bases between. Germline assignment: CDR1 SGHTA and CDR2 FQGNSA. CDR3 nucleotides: TGTGCCTGGAGCCTTGGTCACAGCCAGACCCAGTACTTC. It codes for CAWSLGHSQTQYF.

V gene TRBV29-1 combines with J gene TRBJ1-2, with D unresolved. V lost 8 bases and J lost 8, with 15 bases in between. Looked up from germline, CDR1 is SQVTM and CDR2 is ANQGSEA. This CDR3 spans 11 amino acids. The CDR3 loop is CSQGPLSGYTF. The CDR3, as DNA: TGCAGCCAAGGCCCTTTAAGCGGCTACACCTTC.

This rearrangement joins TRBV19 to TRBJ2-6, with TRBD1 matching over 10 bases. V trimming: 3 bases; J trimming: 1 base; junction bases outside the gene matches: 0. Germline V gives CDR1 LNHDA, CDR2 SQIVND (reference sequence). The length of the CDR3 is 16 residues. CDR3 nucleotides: TGTGCCAGTAGTATGGACAGGGGGTCTGGGGCCAACGTCCTGACTTTC. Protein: CASSMDRGSGANVLTF.

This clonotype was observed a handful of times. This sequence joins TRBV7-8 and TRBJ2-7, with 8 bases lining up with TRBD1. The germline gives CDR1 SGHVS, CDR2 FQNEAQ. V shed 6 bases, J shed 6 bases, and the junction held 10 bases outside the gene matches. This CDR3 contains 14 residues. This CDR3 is CASSFSGTGIEQYF. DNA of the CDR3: TGTGCCAGCAGTTTTTCCGGGACAGGCATCGAGCAGTACTTC.

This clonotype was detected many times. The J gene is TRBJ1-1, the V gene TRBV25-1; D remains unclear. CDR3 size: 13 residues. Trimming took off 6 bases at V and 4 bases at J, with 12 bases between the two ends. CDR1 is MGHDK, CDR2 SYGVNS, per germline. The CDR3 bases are TGTGCCAGCAGCGGCAGTTTAGGCACTGAAGCTTTCTTT. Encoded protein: CASSGSLGTEAFF. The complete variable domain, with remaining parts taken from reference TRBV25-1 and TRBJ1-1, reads EADIYQTPRYLVIGTGKKITLECSQTMGHDKMYWYQQDPGMELHLIHYSYGVNSTEKGDLSSESTVSRIRTEHFPLTLESARPSHTSQYLCASSGSLGTEAFFGQGTRLTVV.

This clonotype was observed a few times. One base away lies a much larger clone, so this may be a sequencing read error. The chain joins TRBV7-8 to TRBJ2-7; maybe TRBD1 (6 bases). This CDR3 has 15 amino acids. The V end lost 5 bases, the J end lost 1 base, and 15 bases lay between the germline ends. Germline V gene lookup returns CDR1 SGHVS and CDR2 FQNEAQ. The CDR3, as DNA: TGTGCCAGCAGCCTTAACCGCAGGGGATCCTACGAGCAGTACTTC. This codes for CASSLNRRGSYEQYF.

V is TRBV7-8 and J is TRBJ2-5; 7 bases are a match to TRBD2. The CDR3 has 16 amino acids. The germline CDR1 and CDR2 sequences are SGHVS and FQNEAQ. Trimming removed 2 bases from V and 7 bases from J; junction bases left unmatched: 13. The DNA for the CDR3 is TGTGCCAGCAGCTTAAGACCGACCGGGGGGAAGGGGACCCAGTACTTC. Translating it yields CASSLRPTGGKGTQYF.

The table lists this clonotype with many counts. The CDR3 protein is CSAPGTSLSTEQFF. In DNA form, the CDR3 reads TGCAGTGCTCCCGGGACTAGCTTGTCGACGGAGCAGTTCTTC. This rearrangement joins TRBV20-1 to TRBJ2-1, with TRBD2 identical over 9 bases. This CDR3 contains 14 residues. V trimming: 5 bases; J trimming: 10 bases; junction bases outside the gene matches: 12. CDR1 and CDR2 (germline): DFQATT, SNEGSKA (reference sequence).

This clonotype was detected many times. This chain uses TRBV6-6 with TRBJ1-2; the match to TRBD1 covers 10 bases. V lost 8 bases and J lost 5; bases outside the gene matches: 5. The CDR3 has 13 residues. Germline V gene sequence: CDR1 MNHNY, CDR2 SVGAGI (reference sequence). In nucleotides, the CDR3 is TGTGCCAGCGTTTCGGACAGGGGGTATGGCTACACCTTC. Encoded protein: CASVSDRGYGYTF.

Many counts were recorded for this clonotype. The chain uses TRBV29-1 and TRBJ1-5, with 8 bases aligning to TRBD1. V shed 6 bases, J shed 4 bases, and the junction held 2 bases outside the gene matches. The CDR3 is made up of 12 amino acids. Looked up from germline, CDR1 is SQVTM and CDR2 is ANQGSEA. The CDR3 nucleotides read TGCAGCGTCGGACAGGGAAATCAGCCCCAGCATTTT. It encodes CSVGQGNQPQHF.

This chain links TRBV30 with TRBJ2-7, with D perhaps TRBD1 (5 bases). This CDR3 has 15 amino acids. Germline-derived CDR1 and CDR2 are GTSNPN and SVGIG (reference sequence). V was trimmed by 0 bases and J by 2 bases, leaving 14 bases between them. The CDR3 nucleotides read TGTGCCTGGAGTGTAGGTACAGGCAGTCCCTACGAGCAGTACTTC. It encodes CAWSVGTGSPYEQYF.

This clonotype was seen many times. The CDR3 bases are TGTGCCAGCAGTGATGGACAGGGGGTATGGAACACTGAAGCTTTCTTT. It encodes CASSDGQGVWNTEAFF. The rearrangement uses TRBV12-3 or TRBV12-4 and TRBJ1-1; 10 positions agree with TRBD1. With 5 bases clipped from V and 1 base from J, the junction kept 7 bases outside the gene matches. The CDR3 length is 16 residues.

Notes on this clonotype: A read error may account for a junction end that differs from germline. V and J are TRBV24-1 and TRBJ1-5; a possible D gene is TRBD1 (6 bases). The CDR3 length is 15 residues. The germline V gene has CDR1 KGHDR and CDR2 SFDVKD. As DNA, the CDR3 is TGCGCCAGCAGTGACCCAGGGGAAAGCAATCAGCCCCAGCATTTT. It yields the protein CASSDPGESNQPQHF.